One and the same sample provided the 29 T cell receptor beta chains below, sequenced in a study of T cells in Graves' hyperthyroidism and ophthalmopathy. RNA transcripts yielded amplified TCR beta CDR3 regions. HTBI primers were used for first-round RT-PCR of the TCR CDR3. TCRdb fed the multiplex PCR reads into MiXCR, producing one record per CDR3 protein. The sample has 300,000 to 350,000 distinct CDR3 sequences; roughly 13% are singletons. Sequencing input: blood. Receptors were obtained from a woman aged 25 to 45 with Graves' hyperthyroidism.

The chain combines TRBV7-2 with TRBJ2-2, with D possibly being TRBD2 (5 bases). The V gene lost 7 bases and the J gene lost 5 bases, with 17 bases spanning the gap. Germline V gene lookup returns CDR1 SGHTA and CDR2 FQGNSA. The CDR3 extends over 15 amino acids. CDR3 in amino acids: CASNFFGEGTGELFF. The DNA for the CDR3 is TGTGCCAGCAACTTTTTCGGGGAAGGGACCGGGGAGCTGTTTTTT. Using reference TRBV7-2 and TRBJ2-2 for the parts outside the CDR3, the full variable domain is GAGVSQSPSNKVTEKGKDVELRCDPISGHTALYWYRQSLGQGLEFLIYFQGNSAPDKSGLPSDRFSAERTGGSVSTLTIQRTQQEDSAVYLCASNFFGEGTGELFFGEGSRLTVL.

The V call is TRBV27, the J call TRBJ2-1, with TRBD2 identical over 7 bases. The CDR3 extends over 16 amino acids. The ends lost 5 bases at V and 9 bases at J; junction bases unmatched: 16. In germline, CDR1 is MNHEY, CDR2 SMNVEV (reference sequence). The DNA of the CDR3 is TGTGCCAGCAGTCTAGGCCTCGCGGGAGTAACTAGTGAGCAGTTCTTC. Its protein product is CASSLGLAGVTSEQFF.

Regarding this clonotype: The junction and the germline gene differ at one end; a read error may be behind it. The chain is built from TRBV7-9 and TRBJ1-1, with no clear D. Germline V gene data show CDR1 as SEHNR and CDR2 as FQNEAQ (reference sequence). This CDR3 spans 13 amino acids. The CDR3, as DNA: TGTGCCAGCAGCTTTGCAGTGAAGACTGAAGCTTTCTTT. Protein: CASSFAVKTEAFF.

Worth noting for this clonotype: A single base separates this from a much larger clone, so it may be a read error. This sequence joins TRBV2 and TRBJ2-2; the D gene is possibly TRBD1 (6 bases). The germline V gene encodes CDR1 SNHLY and CDR2 FYNNEI. Trimming removed 7 bases from V and 2 bases from J, with 11 bases in between. CDR3 length equals 14 residues. The CDR3 coding sequence is TGTGCCAGCACGAGGGACACCAACACCGGGGAGCTGTTTTTT. Translation: CASTRDTNTGELFF.

This clonotype has a count of ten or more. This sequence joins TRBV15 and TRBJ2-7, with D possibly being TRBD2 (6 bases). This CDR3 is built from 16 residues. Deletions cut 3 bases from V and 0 bases from J, with 15 bases between. Germline V CDR1 and CDR2: LNHNV, YYDKDF (reference sequence). The CDR3, as DNA: TGTGCCACCAGCAGCCGGGCGGGGTCCAGCTCCTACGAGCAGTACTTC. This sequence encodes CATSSRAGSSSYEQYF. The variable domain in full, with the rest retrieved from reference TRBV15 and TRBJ2-7, is DAMVIQNPRYQVTQFGKPVTLSCSQTLNHNVMYWYQQKSSQAPKLLFHYYDKDFNNEADTPDNFQSRRPNTSFCFLDIRSPGLGDTAMYLCATSSRAGSSSYEQYFGPGTRLTVT.

There are a few counts of this clonotype. CDR3 DNA: TGTGCCAGCAGCCAAACCGGACAGGCACCTTACAATGAGCAGTTCTTC. Translation gives CASSQTGQAPYNEQFF. V and J are TRBV14 and TRBJ2-1, with TRBD1 identical over 7 bases. Germline values: CDR1 SGHDN, CDR2 FVKESK. V shed 2 bases and J 4 bases; nucleotides not matched to a gene: 8. The CDR3 has 16 residues.

This clonotype was seen ten or more times. The chain is built from TRBV7-8 and TRBJ2-3; a weak D match, TRBD1 (5 bases). The ends were cut back, 7 bases at V and 6 bases at J, with 14 bases in the middle. The CDR3 length is 13 residues. Germline-derived CDR1 and CDR2 are SGHVS and FQNEAQ. CDR3 sequence: CASNRQGSDTQYF. CDR3 coding DNA: TGTGCCAGCAACCGGCAGGGTAGTGATACGCAGTATTTT.

This clonotype appeared a few times. V is TRBV7-9 and J is TRBJ2-6; D may be TRBD1 or TRBD2 (5 bases each). CDR3 length equals 18 residues. Trimming cost V 5 bases and J 0 bases, with 17 bases left between them. Germline V CDR1 and CDR2: SEHNR, FQNEAQ (reference sequence). The CDR3 coding sequence is TGTGCCAGCAGCACAATCACGGGACGGCGCTCTGGGGCCAACGTCCTGACTTTC. This encodes CASSTITGRRSGANVLTF.

This clonotype showed up many times. The chain has TRBV12-3 or TRBV12-4 and TRBJ2-1; D is possibly TRBD2 (5 bases). Trimming shortened V by 3 bases and J by 8 bases, and 14 bases separated the two germline ends. The CDR3 sequence is 14 residues long. DNA of the CDR3: TGTGCCAGCAGTTTTCGGCCCGGGATGCATGAGCAGTTCTTC. Encoded protein: CASSFRPGMHEQFF.

This clonotype came up a few times. The V gene is TRBV6-1, the J gene TRBJ2-7; 9 bases are shared with TRBD1. CDR1 is MNHNS and CDR2 is SASEGT in the germline V gene. J lost 7 bases, V lost 8 bases, and 6 bases had no gene match. The CDR3 contains 12 residues. The DNA of the CDR3 is TGTGCCAGCGGGACAGGGTTAAAAGAGCAGTACTTC. This translates into CASGTGLKEQYF.

Ten or more counts support this clonotype. CDR3: CASRLLAGEAVETQYF. DNA for the CDR3: TGTGCCAGCCGGCTACTAGCGGGAGAGGCGGTAGAGACCCAGTACTTC. The gene calls are TRBV11-2 and TRBJ2-5; 11 bases are a match to TRBD2. J lost 4 bases, V lost 8 bases, and 12 bases had no gene match. The CDR3 consists of 16 residues. CDR1 and CDR2 from the germline V gene are SGHAT and FQNNGV.

There are many counts of this clonotype. The chain employs TRBV6-1 and TRBJ1-1, with 8 nucleotides matching TRBD1. Germline CDR1 and CDR2: MNHNS and SASEGT. The CDR3 is made up of 13 amino acids. V gave up 8 bases and J gave up 3 bases; unmatched junction bases: 5. Written as DNA, the CDR3 is TGTGCCAGCTTTGGCAGGGGGCACACTGAAGCTTTCTTT. Translated, it gives CASFGRGHTEAFF.

This clonotype was seen a few times. This chain joins TRBV19 and TRBJ2-1; D ambiguous. In germline, CDR1 is LNHDA, CDR2 SQIVND (reference sequence). The CDR3 is 13 amino acids. Trimming removed 5 bases from V and 7 bases from J, with 12 bases in between. The CDR3 nucleotides read TGTGCCAGTAGTGTTGTCTTCGGGAATGAGCAGTTCTTC. This sequence encodes CASSVVFGNEQFF.

The CDR3 sequence: CASSTALSAGNEQFF. CDR3 bases: TGCGCCAGCAGCACCGCCCTCTCTGCGGGGAATGAGCAGTTCTTC. The genes are TRBV5-1 and TRBJ2-1; D might be TRBD2 (6 bases). Between the trimmed V and J ends, which lost 4 bases and 7 bases, there was a span of 18 bases. The CDR3 length is 15 residues. Germline V lookup: CDR1 SGHRS, CDR2 YFSETQ.

This clonotype was observed many times. J is TRBJ2-5 and V is TRBV28, with 7 bases lining up with TRBD2. Trimming at V came to 2 bases and at J to 5 bases, leaving 11 bases not matched to a gene. Germline lookup yields CDR1 MDHEN and CDR2 SYDVKM. The CDR3 spans 16 residues. In nucleotides, the CDR3 is TGTGCCAGCAGTTTAGAACCTCGGGAGGTCCGGGAGACCCAGTACTTC. Its translation: CASSLEPREVRETQYF.

In its sample, this clonotype was seen once. The rearrangement joins TRBV11-2 to TRBJ2-1; D uncertain. Germline loops: CDR1 SGHAT, CDR2 FQNNGV. Deletions cut 4 bases from V and 9 bases from J, with 7 bases between. The CDR3 has 11 residues. The DNA for the CDR3 is TGTGCCAGCAGCTCGGTTGGTGAGCAGTTCTTC. It encodes CASSSVGEQFF.

The V and J genes are TRBV3-1 and TRBJ2-3; D is unclear. The CDR3 loop spans 18 amino acids. Germline CDR1 and CDR2: LGHDT and YNNKEL (reference sequence). Trimming took off 0 bases at V and 3 bases at J, with 19 bases between the two ends. CDR3 nucleotide sequence: TGTGCCAGCAGCCAAGATTGGTCCGGAGCCGGGCTAACAGATACGCAGTATTTT. Translating gives CASSQDWSGAGLTDTQYF.

This clonotype has a count of ten or more. This chain uses TRBV7-9 with TRBJ2-7; 11 nucleotides align to TRBD2. Germline V CDR1 and CDR2: SEHNR, FQNEAQ (reference sequence). The CDR3 totals 16 residues. The V and J ends lost 2 bases and 2 bases, in that order; junction bases with no gene match: 5. The CDR3 loop is CASSLSVAGGPYEQYF. As DNA, the CDR3 is TGTGCCAGCAGCTTATCCGTAGCGGGAGGGCCCTACGAGCAGTACTTC.

This clonotype was seen many times. The chain recombines TRBV6-5 with TRBJ1-4; D uncertain. The CDR3 is made up of 16 amino acids. Trimming removed 0 bases from V and 0 bases from J, with 8 bases in between. Germline V gene sequence: CDR1 MNHEY, CDR2 SVGAGI. The CDR3 DNA follows: TGTGCCAGCAGTTACTCGATAGCCGCAACTAATGAAAAACTGTTTTTT. It specifies CASSYSIAATNEKLFF.

Points on this clonotype: This may come from a read error, since a much larger clone is one base off. The CDR3 region is CAGRSGVNTGELFF. DNA for the CDR3: TGTGCCGGCAGGAGCGGTGTGAACACCGGGGAGCTGTTTTTT. V and J are TRBV28 and TRBJ2-2, with D perhaps matching TRBD2 (5 bases). Germline V gene lookup returns CDR1 MDHEN and CDR2 SYDVKM. This CDR3 is 14 amino acids long.

This clonotype was seen many times. Written as DNA, the CDR3 is TGTGCCAGCGGGGCCGGGACAGGGGTGGGCGAGCAGTACTTC. It encodes CASGAGTGVGEQYF. The chain is built from TRBV7-9 and TRBJ2-7; 10 bases match TRBD1. This CDR3 spans 14 amino acids. V lost 8 bases, J lost 6 bases, and 10 bases stayed unmatched. In germline, CDR1 is SEHNR, CDR2 FQNEAQ (reference sequence). Full variable domain (remainder filled in from reference TRBV7-9 and TRBJ2-7): DTGVSQNPRHKITKRGQNVTFRCDPISEHNRLYWYRQTLGQGPEFLTYFQNEAQLEKSRLLSDRFSAERPKGSFSTLEIQRTEQGDSAMYLCASGAGTGVGEQYFGPGTRLTVT.

This clonotype came up a few times. The chain is built from TRBV6-2 or TRBV6-3 and TRBJ2-5; D is possibly TRBD1 (6 bases). This CDR3 has 16 amino acids. With 9 bases removed from V and 2 bases from J, the gap between germline ends came to 22 bases. Germline lookup yields CDR1 MNHEY and CDR2 SVGEGT. The CDR3 spells CASKKIEGGRQETQYF. CDR3 coding DNA: TGTGCCAGTAAAAAAATCGAAGGGGGAAGACAAGAGACCCAGTACTTC.

The rearrangement joins TRBV3-1 to TRBJ1-2; D gene unclear. The CDR3 totals 14 residues. Germline V gene lookup returns CDR1 LGHDT and CDR2 YNNKEL (reference sequence). The V end lost 3 bases, the J end lost 4 bases, and 12 bases lay between the germline ends. The CDR3 region is CASSHLASFYGYTF. The CDR3, as DNA: TGTGCCAGCAGCCATCTGGCGTCTTTCTATGGCTACACCTTC.

Only a few counts were recorded for this clonotype. The rearrangement joins TRBV2 to TRBJ2-7, with 16 bases fitting TRBD2. Germline CDR1 reads SNHLY; CDR2 reads FYNNEI. J lost 7 bases, V lost 8 bases, and 5 bases had no gene match. The CDR3 runs 14 residues. The DNA for the CDR3 is TGTGCCAGCGGGACTAGCGGGAGGGCGGAAGAGCAGTACTTC. Translated, it gives CASGTSGRAEEQYF.

The V and J genes are TRBV7-2 and TRBJ2-1; 10 positions match TRBD2. Trimming cost V 3 bases and J 6 bases; bases outside gene matches: 5. The CDR3 runs 15 residues. Per the germline V gene, CDR1 is SGHTA and CDR2 is FQGNSA. The CDR3 nucleotides read TGTGCCAGCAGCTTCGGGACTAGCGAACTCAATGAGCAGTTCTTC. It yields the protein CASSFGTSELNEQFF.

The table lists this clonotype with many counts. The chain links TRBV11-1 to TRBJ2-7; D gene unclear. The CDR3 runs to 14 residues. Between the trimmed V and J ends, which lost 5 bases and 0 bases, there was a span of 11 bases. The germline CDR1 and CDR2 sequences are SGHAT and FQDESV (reference sequence). CDR3 region: CASSMTWSSYEQYF. CDR3 DNA: TGTGCCAGCAGCATGACTTGGAGCTCCTACGAGCAGTACTTC.

This clonotype was seen ten or more times. The V call is TRBV11-2, the J call TRBJ2-7; D may be TRBD1 (6 bases). There are 15 residues in the CDR3. The V end lost 2 bases, the J end lost 2 bases, and 13 bases lay between the germline ends. Germline CDR1 and CDR2: SGHAT and FQNNGV. The CDR3 coding sequence is TGTGCCAGCAGCTTATCTAGTAACAGGGCCTACGAGCAGTACTTC. This encodes CASSLSSNRAYEQYF.

As regards this clonotype: At one end the junction does not follow the germline gene, possibly because of a read error. The chain carries TRBV27 and TRBJ2-7; no reliable D call. This CDR3 has 14 residues. Germline CDR1 is MNHEY and CDR2 is SMNVEV (reference sequence). The chain's CDR3 is CAGSTGGGTYEQYF. CDR3 sequence (DNA): TGTGCCGGCAGCACGGGTGGTGGGACCTACGAGCAGTACTTC.

The rearrangement links TRBV3-1 to TRBJ2-1; 7 positions agree with TRBD2. Germline V gives CDR1 LGHDT, CDR2 YNNKEL (reference sequence). Trimming cost V 4 bases and J 9 bases; bases outside gene matches: 18. The CDR3 runs to 17 residues. The CDR3 region is CASSRPRDAGVVIEQFF. The CDR3 coding sequence is TGTGCCAGCAGCCGACCGAGGGACGCGGGAGTTGTAATTGAGCAGTTCTTC.